These T cell receptor beta chains were read from a single sample in a study of glioma-infiltrating T cells after dendritic cell vaccination. Measured with immunoSEQ multiplex PCR; TCRdb has only the in-frame clones, and not every one. The table includes about 24,000 clones, roughly 86% detected once. Sequences were derived from blood, sampled after dendritic cell vaccination. The receptor source for this set is a human donor with glioblastoma. CDR3s include the opening cysteine and the closing phenylalanine or tryptophan. The order of the fields is J gene, clone size, V gene, D gene, CDR3 protein, CDR3 DNA. D genes are given only for firm matches. Clone size, where shown, is once, few, many, or a class for clones that have expanded.

TRBJ2-5 | once | TRBV19 | . | CASSIDRTNQETQYF | TGTGCCAGTAGTATAGACCGGACAAACCAAGAGACCCAGTACTTC
TRBJ2-7 | once | TRBV29-1 | . | CSVASSADSYEQYF | TGCAGCGTGGCCTCTAGCGCCGACTCCTACGAGCAGTACTTC
TRBJ2-7 | . | TRBV2 | . | CASSERTDTYEQYF | TGTGCCAGCAGTGAAAGGACGGACACCTACGAGCAGTACTTC
TRBJ1-1 | once | TRBV2 | . | CASTLRGEAFF | TGTGCCAGCACCCTTAGGGGGGAAGCTTTCTTT
TRBJ1-4 | . | TRBV6-1 | TRBD1 | CATRGGQGAFKLFF | TGTGCCACTCGAGGGGGACAGGGGGCTTTTAAACTGTTTTTT
TRBJ1-1 | . | TRBV5-1 | . | CATRDFMNTEAFF | TGCGCAACGCGGGACTTTATGAACACTGAAGCTTTCTTT
TRBJ2-5 | once | TRBV4-2 | . | CASSLRQGGRQETQYF | TGTGCCAGCAGCCTCCGTCAGGGGGGACGACAAGAGACCCAGTACTTC
TRBJ2-3 | . | TRBV30 | . | CAWSPLGASTDTQYF | TGTGCCTGGAGTCCCCTAGGGGCTAGCACAGATACGCAGTATTTT
TRBJ2-7 | . | TRBV5-6 | TRBD1 | CASSYLTSGQGVSYEQYF | TGTGCCAGCAGCTACCTCACGTCGGGACAGGGAGTATCCTACGAGCAGTACTTC
TRBJ1-1 | . | TRBV4-1 | TRBD1 | CASSPTEGAMNTEAFF | TGCGCCAGCAGCCCCACGGAGGGGGCTATGAACACTGAAGCTTTCTTT
TRBJ1-6 | . | TRBV15 | . | CATSRDRAGNSPLHF | TGTGCCACCAGCAGAGACAGGGCAGGGAATTCACCCCTCCACTTT
TRBJ1-5 | . | TRBV18 | TRBD1 | CASSYRQGREPQHF | TGTGCCAGCTCATACCGACAGGGACGGGAGCCCCAGCATTTT
TRBJ2-2 | . | TRBV19 | TRBD1 | CASSKTGGIGTGELFF | TGTGCCAGTAGTAAGACAGGGGGCATAGGGACCGGGGAGCTGTTTTTT
TRBJ1-3 | . | TRBV19 | . | CASSDSITGNTIYF | TGTGCCAGTAGTGACAGTATCACTGGAAACACCATATATTTT
TRBJ2-2 | . | TRBV5-1 | TRBD2 | CASCISGTSGTGELFF | TGCGCCAGTTGCATTAGTGGGACTAGCGGGACCGGGGAGCTGTTTTTT
TRBJ1-2 | . | TRBV15 | TRBD1 | CATSRTGTGPNYF | TGTGCCACCAGCAGAACCGGGACAGGCCCAAATTACTTC
TRBJ2-7 | . | TRBV6-5 | TRBD1 | CASTMDRTSSEQYF | TGTGCCAGCACTATGGACAGGACCTCCAGCGAGCAGTACTTC
TRBJ2-7 | . | TRBV6-4 | TRBD1 | CARGTGSSYEQYF | TGTGCCAGGGGGACAGGAAGCTCCTACGAGCAGTACTTC
TRBJ2-7 | . | TRBV6-6 | . | CASSLMYEQYF | TGTGCCAGCAGCCTAATGTACGAGCAGTACTTC
TRBJ2-2 | . | TRBV4-2 | . | CASSQDRAGQTNTGELFF | TGTGCCAGCAGCCAAGATAGGGCAGGGCAGACGAACACCGGGGAGCTGTTTTTT
TRBJ2-3 | . | TRBV5-4 | . | CASSQGRRGDTQYF | TGTGCCAGCAGCCAAGGACGGAGGGGAGATACGCAGTATTTT
TRBJ1-1 | . | TRBV5-4 | . | CASSLEQGEAFF | TGTGCCAGCAGCTTGGAGCAGGGTGAAGCTTTCTTT
TRBJ1-1 | . | TRBV6-5 | TRBD1 | CASSYGRTGGTEAFF | TGTGCCAGCAGTTACGGACGGACAGGCGGCACTGAAGCTTTCTTT
TRBJ2-1 | . | TRBV30 | . | CAAGILSSYNEQFF | TGTGCCGCCGGTATATTGTCCTCCTACAATGAGCAGTTCTTC
TRBJ2-3 | . | TRBV5-6 | . | CASSLGAQKKTDTQYF | TGTGCCAGCAGCTTGGGGGCTCAGAAGAAAACAGATACGCAGTATTTT
TRBJ2-6 | . | TRBV27 | . | CASRLLSGANVLTF | TGTGCCAGCAGACTGCTCTCTGGGGCCAACGTCCTGACTTTC
TRBJ1-6 | . | TRBV7-2 | . | CASSSYNSPLHF | TGTGCCAGCAGCTCCTATAATTCCCCCCTCCACTTT
TRBJ2-1 | . | TRBV15 | TRBD2 | CATSREPAGGLNEQFF | TGTGCCACCAGCAGAGAGCCTGCGGGGGGGTTGAATGAGCAGTTCTTC
TRBJ2-1 | . | TRBV18 | . | CASSPARQSYNEQFF | TGTGCCAGCTCACCTGCGAGACAGTCCTACAATGAGCAGTTCTTC
TRBJ1-4 | . | TRBV5-1 | . | CASSLGQGSTNEKLFF | TGCGCCAGCAGCTTAGGGCAGGGCTCAACTAATGAAAAACTGTTTTTT
TRBJ1-6 | . | TRBV11-2 | . | CASSFGGLLNSPLHF | TGTGCCAGCAGCTTCGGGGGTCTATTAAATTCACCCCTCCACTTT
TRBJ1-5 | . | TRBV2 | . | CASSDRDQPQHF | TGTGCCAGCAGTGACCGGGATCAGCCCCAGCATTTT
TRBJ1-2 | . | TRBV7-6 | . | CASSLGGANYGYTF | TGTGCCAGCAGCTTGGGAGGCGCTAACTATGGCTACACCTTC
TRBJ2-1 | . | TRBV5-4 | . | CASSLGLADGEQFF | TGTGCCAGCAGCTTGGGGCTAGCTGACGGTGAGCAGTTCTTC
TRBJ1-1 | . | TRBV18 | TRBD1 | CASSPSRGRAEAFF | TGTGCCAGCTCACCTTCCAGGGGGCGCGCTGAAGCTTTCTTT
TRBJ1-1 | . | TRBV5-1 | . | CASSLRPAGTEAFF | TGCGCCAGCAGCTTGCGCCCCGCCGGCACTGAAGCTTTCTTT
TRBJ2-7 | . | TRBV7-6 | . | CASSLAQGGSREQYF | TGTGCCAGCAGCTTAGCCCAGGGTGGGTCTCGCGAGCAGTACTTC
TRBJ2-3 | . | TRBV27 | . | CASSFSSTYTDTQYF | TGTGCCAGCAGTTTCTCTAGCACTTACACAGATACGCAGTATTTT
TRBJ2-7 | . | TRBV7-9 | TRBD2 | CASSFFLAGSSYEQYF | TGTGCCAGCAGCTTTTTCCTAGCGGGGTCCTCCTACGAGCAGTACTTC
TRBJ1-2 | . | TRBV19 | TRBD1 | CASSDRDRLVYGYTF | TGTGCCAGTAGTGACCGGGACAGGTTAGTCTATGGCTACACCTTC
TRBJ2-1 | . | TRBV18 | TRBD2 | CASSPSLAGERHEQFF | TGTGCCAGCTCACCCTCGCTAGCGGGGGAGAGGCATGAGCAGTTCTTC
TRBJ1-6 | . | TRBV27 | . | CASKRQDNSPLHF | TGTGCCAGTAAAAGACAGGACAATTCCCCCCTCCACTTT
TRBJ2-3 | . | TRBV4-1 | TRBD2 | CASSQRTSGDTTDTQYF | TGCGCCAGCAGCCAAAGGACTAGCGGGGATACCACAGATACGCAGTATTTT
TRBJ2-1 | . | TRBV10-1 | TRBD1 | CASTQWDRVAFGYNEQFF | TGCGCCAGCACCCAATGGGACAGGGTCGCTTTTGGCTACAATGAGCAGTTCTTC
TRBJ2-2 | . | TRBV10-2 | TRBD2 | CASTVARGDTGELFF | TGCGCCAGCACTGTGGCGCGGGGGGACACCGGGGAGCTGTTTTTT
TRBJ2-7 | . | TRBV5-4 | . | CASSFASGYEQYF | TGTGCCAGCAGCTTTGCCAGCGGCTACGAGCAGTACTTC
TRBJ2-2 | . | TRBV6-5 | . | CASSYAGTATGELFF | TGTGCCAGCAGTTACGCGGGGACAGCCACCGGGGAGCTGTTTTTT
TRBJ2-2 | once | TRBV18 | TRBD2 | CASSPGLENTGELFF | TGTGCCAGCTCACCCGGACTAGAGAACACCGGGGAGCTGTTTTTT
TRBJ2-5 | . | TRBV10-3 | TRBD2 | CAISASGGEETQYF | TGTGCCATCAGCGCTAGCGGGGGGGAAGAGACCCAGTACTTC
TRBJ2-5 | . | TRBV18 | . | CASRPSRGGRETQYF | TGTGCCAGCCGCCCCTCTAGAGGGGGTAGAGAGACCCAGTACTTC
TRBJ2-5 | once | TRBV6-1 | . | CASSEARARTETQYF | TGTGCCAGCAGTGAAGCGAGGGCAAGGACAGAGACCCAGTACTTC
TRBJ2-5 | . | TRBV5-4 | . | CASSLTGISGETQYF | TGTGCCAGCAGCTTGACAGGGATTTCCGGGGAGACCCAGTACTTC